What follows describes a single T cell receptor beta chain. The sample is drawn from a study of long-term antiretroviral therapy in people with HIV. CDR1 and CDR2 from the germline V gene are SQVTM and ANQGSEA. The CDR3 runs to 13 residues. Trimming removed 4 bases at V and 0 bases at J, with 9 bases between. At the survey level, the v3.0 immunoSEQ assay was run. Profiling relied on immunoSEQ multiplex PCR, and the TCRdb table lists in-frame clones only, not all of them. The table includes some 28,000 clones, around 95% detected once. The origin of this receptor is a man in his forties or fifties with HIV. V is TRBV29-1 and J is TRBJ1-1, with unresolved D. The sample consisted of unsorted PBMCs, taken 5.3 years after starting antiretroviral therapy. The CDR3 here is CSVARLMNTEAFF. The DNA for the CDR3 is TGCAGCGTTGCACGGCTAATGAACACTGAAGCTTTCTTT.